These 32 T cell receptor beta chains came from one sample sequenced in a study of OX40 agonist ivuxolimab in advanced cancers. Clones were sequenced by immunoSEQ multiplex PCR, and TCRdb holds only the in-frame ones, with some missing. The data hold about 94,000 clones, with 90% to 95% observed a single time. Source: CD4+ or CD8+ T cells sorted from blood, taken in a trial of the OX40 agonist ivuxolimab. Receptors were obtained from an adult with an advanced solid tumor such as melanoma, head and neck, liver or kidney cancer.

This chain uses TRBV9 with TRBJ2-3; 9 bases are shared with TRBD2. The germline CDR1 and CDR2 sequences are SGDLS and YYNGEE. V lost 3 bases to trimming and J lost 0 bases; unmatched junction nucleotides: 2. This CDR3 has 15 amino acids. The chain's CDR3 is CASSGLAESTDTQYF. DNA for the CDR3: TGTGCCAGCAGCGGACTAGCGGAAAGCACAGATACGCAGTATTTT.

The table lists this clone with a count of one. This chain uses TRBV5-4 with TRBJ1-5; D perhaps matches TRBD1 (6 bases). In germline, CDR1 is SGHNT, CDR2 YYREEE (reference sequence). Trimming pared 4 bases from V and 2 bases from J, leaving 13 bases between. The CDR3 loop spans 15 amino acids. The CDR3 protein is CASSLGGAGNQPQHF. CDR3 DNA: TGTGCCAGCAGCCTAGGGGGAGCGGGCAATCAGCCCCAGCATTTT.

The rearrangement uses TRBV30 and TRBJ1-5; no clear D gene. The CDR3 extends over 14 amino acids. The V gene lost 4 bases and the J gene lost 1 base, with 11 bases spanning the gap. Germline V CDR1 and CDR2: GTSNPN, SVGIG (reference sequence). CDR3 sequence (DNA): TGTGCCTGGAATGAAGGAAGGAGCAATCAGCCCCAGCATTTT. Residues: CAWNEGRSNQPQHF.

The V and J genes are TRBV5-1 and TRBJ2-7; TRBD1 aligns across 8 bases. Germline V lookup: CDR1 SGHRS, CDR2 YFSETQ. Trimming at V came to 4 bases and at J to 2 bases, leaving 8 bases not matched to a gene. The CDR3 length is 15 residues. The CDR3 loop is CASSPWTGMAYEQYF. CDR3 bases: TGCGCCAGCAGCCCCTGGACAGGGATGGCCTACGAGCAGTACTTC.

Relative to its sample, this clone is medium-sized (0.01 to 0.1%). This chain joins TRBV9 and TRBJ2-7; TRBD2 matches 9 bases. Trimming cost V 4 bases and J 4 bases; bases outside gene matches: 9. The CDR3 loop spans 15 amino acids. CDR1 is SGDLS and CDR2 is YYNGEE in the germline V gene. CDR3: CASSPEAGGGYEQYF. CDR3 nucleotide sequence: TGTGCCAGCAGCCCAGAAGCGGGAGGCGGATACGAGCAGTACTTC. The entire variable domain, with the rest obtained from reference TRBV9 and TRBJ2-7, is as follows: DSGVTQTPKHLITATGQRVTLRCSPRSGDLSVYWYQQSLDQGLQFLIQYYNGEERAKGNILERFSAQQFPDLHSELNLSSLELGDSALYFCASSPEAGGGYEQYFGPGTRLTVT.

V gene TRBV28 combines with J gene TRBJ2-5, with a possible D match to TRBD1 (5 bases). The CDR3 contains 15 residues. CDR1 is MDHEN and CDR2 is SYDVKM in the germline V gene. The ends were cut back, 2 bases at V and 7 bases at J, with 17 bases in the middle. The CDR3 loop reads CASSLPTLLQGTQYF. The CDR3 DNA sequence: TGTGCCAGCAGTTTACCCACCCTACTGCAGGGGACCCAGTACTTC.

This chain connects TRBV5-4 to TRBJ1-2; the D is unclear. CDR3 size: 15 residues. Between the trimmed V and J ends, which lost 0 bases and 8 bases, there was a span of 17 bases. Germline values: CDR1 SGHNT, CDR2 YYREEE (reference sequence). CDR3 residues: CASSLGSSQPEGYTF. The CDR3 bases are TGTGCCAGCAGCTTGGGGTCCAGCCAACCGGAAGGCTACACCTTC.

V and J are TRBV6-5 and TRBJ2-1, with 9 bases fitting TRBD2. Germline CDR1 is MNHEY and CDR2 is SVGAGI. Losses at the gene ends were 7 bases for V and 6 bases for J; bases not matched to a gene: 7. The CDR3 sequence is 14 residues long. CDR3 loop: CASTLSGSGNEQFF. As DNA, the CDR3 is TGTGCCAGCACCCTTAGCGGGAGCGGCAATGAGCAGTTCTTC.

The gene calls are TRBV28 and TRBJ1-1; the match to TRBD1 covers 8 bases. Trimming removed 3 bases from V and 5 bases from J; junction bases left unmatched: 5. The germline V gene encodes CDR1 MDHEN and CDR2 SYDVKM. The CDR3 has 14 residues. CDR3 in DNA: TGTGCCAGCAGTTTTGCAGGGGGCTGGACTGAAGCTTTCTTT. It is translated as CASSFAGGWTEAFF.

This chain joins TRBV19 and TRBJ2-1; 8 bases are a match to TRBD2. Germline V gene sequence: CDR1 LNHDA, CDR2 SQIVND (reference sequence). CDR3 length: 13 residues. Trimming cost V 7 bases and J 7 bases; bases outside gene matches: 6. In DNA form, the CDR3 reads TGTGCCAGTACGGGAGGGAGATTGAATGAGCAGTTCTTC. This translates into CASTGGRLNEQFF.

This clone was counted a single time. This chain joins TRBV2 and TRBJ2-6; weak D call: TRBD1 (6 bases). With 3 bases removed from V and 0 bases from J, the gap between germline ends came to 12 bases. CDR1 SNHLY and CDR2 FYNNEI come from the germline V gene. There are 17 residues in the CDR3. CDR3 amino acids: CASSERKGVSGANVLTF. CDR3 DNA sequence: TGTGCCAGCAGTGAGAGGAAGGGGGTCTCTGGGGCCAACGTCCTGACTTTC.

Notes on this clone: A junction end diverges from the germline sequence, so it may reflect a read error. The rearrangement joins TRBV25-1 to TRBJ2-3; 14 bases match TRBD2. The CDR3 covers 13 residues. CDR1 MGHDK and CDR2 SYGVNS come from the germline V gene. Here the CDR3 DNA reads TGTGCCAGCAGTGGGGGACTAGCGGGAGCGTTGGATTTT. Protein: CASSGGLAGALDF.

This sequence joins TRBV5-1 and TRBJ2-3; no clear D. The length of the CDR3 is 14 residues. V lost 0 bases, J lost 1 base, and 6 bases lay in between. The V gene's germline CDR1 is SGHRS and CDR2 YFSETQ. CDR3 region: CASSLEQGTDTQYF. The CDR3 nucleotides are TGCGCCAGCAGCTTGGAGCAGGGCACAGATACGCAGTATTTT. Looking up the rest from reference TRBV5-1 and TRBJ2-3 gives the full variable domain: KAGVTQTPRYLIKTRGQQVTLSCSPISGHRSVSWYQQTPGQGLQFLFEYFSETQRNKGNFPGRFSGRQFSNSRSEMNVSTLELGDSALYLCASSLEQGTDTQYFGPGTRLTVL.

The genes are TRBV7-9 and TRBJ2-1, with 7 bases fitting TRBD1. CDR1 is SEHNR and CDR2 is FQNEAQ in the germline V gene (reference sequence). The CDR3 is made up of 13 amino acids. V trimming: 5 bases; J trimming: 6 bases; junction bases outside the gene matches: 4. The CDR3 DNA follows: TGTGCCAGCAGCGCCCGACAGGGCAATGAGCAGTTCTTC. Protein product: CASSARQGNEQFF.

This chain links TRBV21-1 with TRBJ2-5; the DNA was not compared with TRBD1, the D call given in the table. TRBV21-1 is marked as a pseudogene. CDR3 length equals 16 residues. The CDR3 here is CASSKEGAGDVETQYF. The DNA for the CDR3 is TGTGCCAGCAGCAAAGAAGGAGCAGGGGATGTCGAGACCCAGTACTTC.

This rearrangement joins TRBV7-9 to TRBJ2-4; TRBD1 is a possible D gene (6 bases). This CDR3 contains 14 residues. Germline V CDR1 and CDR2: SEHNR, FQNEAQ (reference sequence). V dropped 2 bases and J dropped 8 bases, with 13 bases sitting between them. This CDR3 reads CASSLIAGEDIQYF. DNA for the CDR3: TGTGCCAGCAGCTTAATAGCAGGGGAAGACATTCAGTACTTC.

V and J are TRBV11-2 and TRBJ2-5; TRBD2 matches 8 bases. The CDR3 runs to 15 residues. Germline V lookup: CDR1 SGHAT, CDR2 FQNNGV. Trimming cost V 4 bases and J 1 base; bases outside gene matches: 5. The CDR3 DNA reads as TGTGCCAGCAGCTCAACGGGGGGGGCCCAAGAGACCCAGTACTTC. Its protein product is CASSSTGGAQETQYF.

This rearrangement joins TRBV11-3 to TRBJ1-3; a weak D match, TRBD1 (5 bases). Germline values: CDR1 SGHNT, CDR2 YENEEA. The V end lost 8 bases, the J end lost 5 bases, and 13 bases lay between the germline ends. This CDR3 is built from 13 residues. CDR3 sequence reads: CASGTSTRNTIYF. The CDR3 DNA follows: TGTGCCAGCGGGACCTCTACTAGAAACACCATATATTTT.

The rearrangement joins TRBV19 to TRBJ2-3, with 11 nucleotides matching TRBD2. The V segment lost 3 bases and the J segment 1 base; nucleotides outside the gene matches: 9. The CDR3 covers 18 residues. Germline V CDR1 and CDR2: LNHDA, SQIVND (reference sequence). Here the CDR3 reads CASSIGALAGVGTDTQYF. The CDR3 DNA sequence: TGTGCCAGTAGTATTGGGGCACTAGCGGGAGTAGGCACAGATACGCAGTATTTT.

The rearrangement joins TRBV19 to TRBJ2-1, with D possibly being TRBD2 (5 bases). This CDR3 is 16 amino acids long. Trimming cost V 0 bases and J 8 bases, with 17 bases left between them. From germline, CDR1 is LNHDA and CDR2 SQIVND (reference sequence). The DNA for the CDR3 is TGTGCCAGTAGTATAGATAAGGCTAGCTGGTTGGATGAGCAGTTCTTC. Encoded protein: CASSIDKASWLDEQFF.

J is TRBJ2-3 and V is TRBV7-2, with 8 bases aligning to TRBD2. The CDR3 is 16 residues long. Trimming cost V 5 bases and J 6 bases; bases outside gene matches: 13. The germline CDR1 and CDR2 sequences are SGHTA and FQGNSA. The CDR3 sequence: CASSTGAATSVDTQYF. DNA for the CDR3: TGTGCCAGCAGCACAGGTGCAGCGACTAGCGTCGATACGCAGTATTTT. Full variable domain (missing parts from reference TRBV7-2 and TRBJ2-3): GAGVSQSPSNKVTEKGKDVELRCDPISGHTALYWYRQSLGQGLEFLIYFQGNSAPDKSGLPSDRFSAERTGGSVSTLTIQRTQQEDSAVYLCASSTGAATSVDTQYFGPGTRLTVL.

This clone appeared once. The rearrangement uses TRBV11-2 and TRBJ2-7; possible D gene TRBD1, 5 bases. The germline V gene has CDR1 SGHAT and CDR2 FQNNGV. V was cut by 5 bases and J by 2 bases, with 16 bases left in between. CDR3 size: 15 residues. The CDR3 DNA reads as TGTGCCAGCAGCCCGGTGGCAGGGCGAACCTACGAGCAGTACTTC. This gives the protein CASSPVAGRTYEQYF.

The rearrangement joins TRBV11-3 to TRBJ2-5, with D unresolved. Germline V gene sequence: CDR1 SGHNT, CDR2 YENEEA. V lost 5 bases, J lost 4 bases, and 8 bases lay in between. The CDR3 spans 12 residues. The CDR3 sequence: CASSRGTETQYF. The CDR3 DNA reads TGTGCCAGCAGCCGAGGCACAGAGACCCAGTACTTC. The full variable domain, with the rest looked up from reference TRBV11-3 and TRBJ2-5, is EAGVVQSPRYKIIEKKQPVAFWCNPISGHNTLYWYLQNLGQGPELLIRYENEEAVDDSQLPKDRFSAERLKGVDSTLKIQPAELGDSAVYLCASSRGTETQYFGPGTRLLVL.

V gene TRBV7-6 combines with J gene TRBJ2-1; 14 nucleotides agree with TRBD2. Trimming at V came to 1 base and at J to 4 bases, leaving 9 bases not matched to a gene. Germline V gene data show CDR1 as SGHVS and CDR2 as FNYEAQ. This CDR3 region has 19 residues. CDR3 protein: CASSLGLAGGPGFYNEQFF. The DNA for the CDR3 is TGTGCCAGCAGCTTAGGACTAGCGGGAGGGCCCGGTTTTTACAATGAGCAGTTCTTC. Looking up the rest from reference TRBV7-6 and TRBJ2-1 gives the full variable domain: GAGVSQSPRYKVTKRGQDVALRCDPISGHVSLYWYRQALGQGPEFLTYFNYEAQQDKSGLPNDRFSAERPEGSISTLTIQRTEQRDSAMYRCASSLGLAGGPGFYNEQFFGPGTRLTVL.

The chain combines TRBV5-5 with TRBJ1-5; TRBD1 matches at 10 bases. This CDR3 spans 14 amino acids. Germline loops: CDR1 SGHKS, CDR2 YYEKEE (reference sequence). V gave up 4 bases and J gave up 8 bases; unmatched junction bases: 6. DNA of the CDR3: TGTGCCAGCAGCCCTGGGACAGGGGAAGAGCCCCAGCATTTT. Its translation is CASSPGTGEEPQHF.

This rearrangement joins TRBV7-2 to TRBJ2-1, with a tentative D call TRBD2 (6 bases). The CDR3 runs 14 residues. Germline lookup yields CDR1 SGHTA and CDR2 FQGNSA. V was clipped by 5 bases and J by 9 bases, with 17 bases between them. The CDR3 bases are TGTGCCAGCAGCCCATCAGGGCGGCGGGGTGAGCAGTTCTTC. It is translated as CASSPSGRRGEQFF. Full variable domain (remainder filled in from reference TRBV7-2 and TRBJ2-1): GAGVSQSPSNKVTEKGKDVELRCDPISGHTALYWYRQSLGQGLEFLIYFQGNSAPDKSGLPSDRFSAERTGGSVSTLTIQRTQQEDSAVYLCASSPSGRRGEQFFGPGTRLTVL.

The V and J genes are TRBV6-5 and TRBJ2-1; D is perhaps TRBD1 or TRBD2 (5 bases each). V was clipped by 6 bases and J by 5 bases, with 14 bases between them. The length of the CDR3 is 14 residues. Germline assignment: CDR1 MNHEY and CDR2 SVGAGI. The DNA of the CDR3 is TGTGCCAGCAGGGGACCGGGACCTCACAATGAGCAGTTCTTC. Protein product: CASRGPGPHNEQFF.

This rearrangement joins TRBV5-1 to TRBJ1-3; no clear D. V gave up 3 bases and J gave up 0 bases, with 7 bases separating them. From germline, CDR1 is SGHRS and CDR2 YFSETQ. The CDR3 totals 14 residues. CDR3 coding DNA: TGCGCCAGCAGCTACGGGAACTCTGGAAACACCATATATTTT. This translates into CASSYGNSGNTIYF.

V usage is TRBV11-2 and J usage is TRBJ2-7; 11 nucleotides align to TRBD1. The J segment lost 6 bases and the V segment lost 5 bases, leaving 6 bases of the junction unmatched. The CDR3 is 14 amino acids. CDR1 is SGHAT, CDR2 FQNNGV, per germline. CDR3 sequence reads: CASSEGQGAGEQYF. CDR3 nucleotide sequence: TGTGCCAGCAGCGAAGGACAGGGGGCTGGCGAGCAGTACTTC.

Only one count was recorded for this clone. This chain joins TRBV6-5 and TRBJ1-6; TRBD1 matches at 7 bases. Germline V lookup: CDR1 MNHEY, CDR2 SVGAGI. V lost 6 bases to trimming and J lost 4 bases; unmatched junction nucleotides: 6. The CDR3 contains 15 residues. CDR3 in amino acids: CASSLPGQYNSPLHF. The CDR3 DNA sequence: TGTGCCAGCAGCCTTCCGGGACAGTATAATTCACCCCTCCACTTT.

V gene TRBV18 combines with J gene TRBJ2-2; D is undetermined. The V gene lost 4 bases and the J gene lost 7 bases, with 19 bases spanning the gap. Per germline, CDR1 KGHSH and CDR2 LQKENI. CDR3 length: 16 residues. DNA for the CDR3: TGTGCCAGCTCACTCCCCCAGCCCCTCTATAACGGGGAGCTGTTTTTT. As protein: CASSLPQPLYNGELFF.

The chain combines TRBV4-2 with TRBJ2-1; D remains ambiguous. V lost 3 bases and J 6 bases, leaving 9 bases between the germline ends. Germline V gives CDR1 LGHNA, CDR2 YNFKEQ. The CDR3 has 13 amino acids. CDR3 nucleotide sequence: TGTGCCAGCAGCCAGAGACCCTTCAATGAGCAGTTCTTC. Its protein product is CASSQRPFNEQFF.